This passage covers 32 T cell receptor beta chains from one sample sequenced in a study of Ad26.COV2.S vaccination and SARS-CoV-2 variants (dated by TCRdb to about 2021). The treatment or condition tag for this specimen amounts to: 19 received Ad26.COV2.S at low or high dose, single or two shots; roughly five received placebo; per-sample allocation not given. For vaccine and placebo recipients, the sequenced repertoires came from samples collected on day 63 after the first injection. The library was obtained by the immunoSEQ multiplex PCR assay. Not all clones reach the TCRdb copy of this immuneACCESS table, which keeps in-frame sequences only. Checked studies attribute under half of the gap to unresolved V genes and leave the rest unexplained. In all, the sample holds about 680,000 clones, and roughly 90% of those were seen once. 1.5% of the sample is held by the ten biggest clonotypes. The sample consisted of peripheral blood, taken in a trial of Ad26.COV2.S vaccine versus placebo. Receptors originate from a person aged 18-60 years who received the Ad26.COV2.S COVID-19 vaccine or a placebo.

This rearrangement joins TRBV18 to TRBJ2-3; D remains ambiguous. CDR1 is KGHSH and CDR2 is LQKENI in the germline V gene. CDR3 length equals 14 residues. V gave up 1 base and J gave up 3 bases, with 8 bases separating them. CDR3 DNA sequence: TGTGCCAGCTCACCACGAGGCGGAACAGATACGCAGTATTTT. Translating it yields CASSPRGGTDTQYF.

This clone was recorded only once. This rearrangement joins TRBV19 to TRBJ2-3, with TRBD2 matching over 7 bases. The CDR3 sequence is 17 residues long. The germline gives CDR1 LNHDA, CDR2 SQIVND (reference sequence). V trimming: 1 base; J trimming: 0 bases; junction bases outside the gene matches: 7. The CDR3 DNA sequence: TGTGCCAGTAGTATAGCCGCCGGGCGGGGGAGCACAGATACGCAGTATTTT. Translated: CASSIAAGRGSTDTQYF.

V is TRBV7-2 and J is TRBJ2-7, with TRBD1 as a possible D gene (5 bases). Germline lookup yields CDR1 SGHTA and CDR2 FQGNSA. The CDR3 length is 15 residues. Trimming cost V 1 base and J 1 base, with 11 bases left between them. CDR3 sequence reads: CASSLGQGRSYEQYF. The DNA for the CDR3 is TGTGCCAGCAGCTTAGGGCAGGGCCGGTCCTACGAGCAGTACTTC.

This chain uses TRBV2 with TRBJ1-1; D remains ambiguous. Germline loops: CDR1 SNHLY, CDR2 FYNNEI. The CDR3 spans 11 residues. The V end was cut by 3 bases, the J end by 14 bases, with 13 bases between. This CDR3 is CASSDGLGRFF. The CDR3, as DNA: TGTGCCAGCAGTGACGGACTCGGTCGCTTCTTT.

This clone was detected only once. The chain employs TRBV7-8 and TRBJ2-3, with 8 bases aligning to TRBD1. Unmatched junction bases numbered 6, after V lost 3 bases and J lost 4 bases. Germline V gives CDR1 SGHVS, CDR2 FQNEAQ. The CDR3 spans 15 residues. CDR3 sequence reads: CASSFPTGVADTQYF. The CDR3 DNA reads as TGTGCCAGCAGCTTCCCGACAGGGGTGGCAGATACGCAGTATTTT. The variable domain in full, completed from reference TRBV7-8 and TRBJ2-3, reads GAGVSQSPRYKVAKRGQDVALRCDPISGHVSLFWYQQALGQGPEFLTYFQNEAQLDKSGLPSDRFFAERPEGSVSTLKIQRTQQEDSAVYLCASSFPTGVADTQYFGPGTRLTVL.

This chain connects TRBV14 to TRBJ2-3; TRBD2 aligns across 8 bases. Trimming cost V 2 bases and J 4 bases; bases outside gene matches: 8. CDR3 length: 16 residues. Germline V gene lookup returns CDR1 SGHDN and CDR2 FVKESK. CDR3 protein: CASSQKTSVKSDTQYF. The CDR3 bases are TGTGCCAGCAGCCAAAAGACTAGCGTCAAATCAGATACGCAGTATTTT.

CDR3 bases: TGTGCCAGCAGCCTGACTAGCGGGAGTAAAGGGGAGCAGTTCTTC. Translating it yields CASSLTSGSKGEQFF. The rearrangement joins TRBV11-3 to TRBJ2-1; 12 bases align to TRBD2. CDR1 and CDR2 (germline): SGHNT, YENEEA. V dropped 5 bases and J dropped 10; count of bases not matched to a gene: 9. The CDR3 length is 15 residues. Looking up the rest from reference TRBV11-3 and TRBJ2-1 gives the full variable domain: EAGVVQSPRYKIIEKKQPVAFWCNPISGHNTLYWYLQNLGQGPELLIRYENEEAVDDSQLPKDRFSAERLKGVDSTLKIQPAELGDSAVYLCASSLTSGSKGEQFFGPGTRLTVL.

The V and J genes are TRBV5-4 and TRBJ1-6; D is uncertain. The CDR3 runs to 15 residues. The V gene's germline CDR1 is SGHNT and CDR2 YYREEE (reference sequence). V lost 2 bases and J lost 0, with 6 bases in between. CDR3 sequence (DNA): TGTGCCAGCAGCTTTATAGGCTCCTATAATTCACCCCTCCACTTT. Protein product: CASSFIGSYNSPLHF.

The gene calls are TRBV7-9 and TRBJ2-3; D not certain. The CDR3 runs to 15 residues. Germline V gene lookup returns CDR1 SEHNR and CDR2 FQNEAQ (reference sequence). The ends were cut back, 5 bases at V and 1 base at J, with 13 bases in the middle. CDR3 coding DNA: TGTGCCAGCAGCCGCGCCGTGGCCGGCACAGATACGCAGTATTTT. As protein: CASSRAVAGTDTQYF.

The CDR3, as DNA: TGTGCCAGCAGTTACTCGATCCAGGGGAGGAATCAGCCCCAGCATTTT. Residues: CASSYSIQGRNQPQHF. The genes are TRBV6-5 and TRBJ1-5, with D perhaps matching TRBD1 (6 bases). From germline, CDR1 is MNHEY and CDR2 SVGAGI. V gave up 0 bases and J gave up 4 bases, with 13 bases separating them. The CDR3 has 16 residues.

V is TRBV11-3 and J is TRBJ2-7, with D hard to call. The CDR3 is made up of 15 amino acids. V lost 0 bases and J lost 2, with 11 bases in between. Germline V lookup: CDR1 SGHNT, CDR2 YENEEA. The CDR3 loop reads CASSLEFGVPYEQYF. CDR3 in DNA: TGTGCCAGCAGCTTAGAGTTTGGGGTTCCCTACGAGCAGTACTTC.

The chain combines TRBV5-8 with TRBJ2-6; possible D gene TRBD1, 5 bases. V gave up 4 bases and J gave up 0 bases, with 8 bases separating them. Germline assignment: CDR1 SGHTS and CDR2 YDEGEE. The CDR3 is 15 amino acids. The CDR3 DNA reads as TGTGCCAGCAGCCTTGACAGCTCTGGGGCCAACGTCCTGACTTTC. Translation: CASSLDSSGANVLTF.

Comments on this clone: Other DNA sequences in this specimen translate into the identical CDR3. The chain combines TRBV30 with TRBJ1-5, with unresolved D. V was clipped by 0 bases and J by 1 base, with 7 bases between them. Looked up from germline, CDR1 is GTSNPN and CDR2 is SVGIG (reference sequence). The CDR3 is made up of 14 amino acids. The CDR3 DNA sequence: TGTGCCTGGAGTGTAGGAAACAGCAATCAGCCCCAGCATTTT. This encodes CAWSVGNSNQPQHF.

The CDR3 nucleotides are TGTGCCATCAGTGAGCCCGAGGCTAGCGGGGCCTACGAGCAGTACTTC. Translating it yields CAISEPEASGAYEQYF. The V call is TRBV10-3, the J call TRBJ2-7; TRBD2 agrees at 9 bases. V dropped 2 bases and J dropped 2; count of bases not matched to a gene: 7. This CDR3 contains 16 residues. Germline CDR1 is ENHRY and CDR2 is SYGVKD.

The chain couples TRBV7-6 to TRBJ1-3, with D uncertain. Germline CDR1 and CDR2: SGHVS and FNYEAQ. The CDR3 consists of 13 residues. The ends were cut back, 2 bases at V and 5 bases at J, with 7 bases in the middle. CDR3 loop: CASSLPGRNTIYF. Here the CDR3 DNA reads TGTGCCAGCAGCTTACCGGGTCGAAACACCATATATTTT.

In regard to this clone: Other DNA sequences in this specimen translate into the identical CDR3. The chain is built from TRBV12-3 or TRBV12-4 and TRBJ1-2; no firm D call. Trimming took 1 base from V and 2 from J, leaving 5 bases between them. The CDR3 consists of 13 residues. This chain's CDR3 is CASSLGGNYGYTF. DNA for the CDR3: TGTGCCAGCAGTTTAGGAGGGAACTATGGCTACACCTTC.

This chain links TRBV6-4 with TRBJ1-2; D remains unclear. The CDR3 loop spans 15 amino acids. Trimming pared 7 bases from V and 6 bases from J, leaving 21 bases between. From germline, CDR1 is MRHNA and CDR2 SNTAGT. CDR3 DNA sequence: TGTGCCAGCACACCTTCTCGTACCGACACTCATGGCTACACCTTC. Protein: CASTPSRTDTHGYTF.

This clone turned up a few times. The J gene is TRBJ2-7, the V gene TRBV15, with 16 bases that match TRBD2. J lost 2 bases, V lost 2 bases, and 12 bases had no gene match. The CDR3 sequence is 20 residues long. CDR1 is LNHNV, CDR2 YYDKDF, per germline (reference sequence). In DNA, the CDR3 is TGTGCCACCAGCAGACAACCTCGTCCGGGACTAGCGGGAGGGGCCTACGAGCAGTACTTC. This translates into CATSRQPRPGLAGGAYEQYF.

This chain uses TRBV9 with TRBJ2-5, with 7 bases identical to TRBD2. V shed 0 bases and J 2 bases; nucleotides not matched to a gene: 7. The CDR3 is made up of 16 amino acids. Per germline, CDR1 SGDLS and CDR2 YYNGEE. CDR3 sequence reads: CASSVAPAGLQETQYF. Here the CDR3 DNA reads TGTGCCAGCAGCGTAGCGCCAGCGGGGTTACAAGAGACCCAGTACTTC.

The chain employs TRBV5-6 and TRBJ1-5, with D unclear. Germline V CDR1 and CDR2: SGHDT, YYEEEE. The V end was cut by 4 bases, the J end by 5 bases, with 10 bases between. CDR3 size: 13 residues. The CDR3: CASSRDRDQPQHF. Here the CDR3 DNA reads TGTGCCAGCAGCCGAGACCGAGATCAGCCCCAGCATTTT.

Notes on this clone: It may be a read error: a sequence one base away is much more abundant. This chain uses TRBV11-2 with TRBJ2-2; no clear D gene. Germline lookup yields CDR1 SGHAT and CDR2 FQNNGV. V shed 1 base and J shed 6 bases, with 3 bases lying between them. The CDR3 extends over 12 amino acids. The CDR3 sequence: CASSLVPGELFF. The CDR3 DNA reads as TGTGCCAGCAGCTTAGTTCCCGGGGAGCTGTTTTTT.

This clone was counted only a few times. The V gene is TRBV6-5, the J gene TRBJ2-7, with D unresolved. The ends were cut back, 0 bases at V and 0 bases at J, with 9 bases in the middle. The CDR3 is made up of 15 amino acids. CDR1 is MNHEY, CDR2 SVGAGI, per germline. The DNA for the CDR3 is TGTGCCAGCAGTTACTCAAGCCAGCTCTCCTACGAGCAGTACTTC. Translated, it gives CASSYSSQLSYEQYF.

A single count supports this clone. The chain recombines TRBV4-2 with TRBJ1-1; D is perhaps TRBD1 (5 bases). The germline gives CDR1 LGHNA, CDR2 YNFKEQ. This CDR3 is 14 amino acids long. Trimming cost V 4 bases and J 1 base, with 10 bases left between them. The CDR3 DNA reads as TGTGCCAGCAGCCCGTCAAGGGGGAACACTGAAGCTTTCTTT. Residues: CASSPSRGNTEAFF.

The J gene is TRBJ2-1, the V gene TRBV24-1; 7 bases align to TRBD1. The CDR3 length is 13 residues. Per the germline V gene, CDR1 is KGHDR and CDR2 is SFDVKD. Trimming at V came to 4 bases and at J to 7 bases, leaving 3 bases not matched to a gene. The CDR3 region has the DNA TGTGCCACCAGTGAGAAGACAGGGAATGAGCAGTTCTTC. It codes for CATSEKTGNEQFF.

The V and J genes are TRBV30 and TRBJ1-5; D not resolved. CDR1 is GTSNPN, CDR2 SVGIG, per germline (reference sequence). The CDR3 covers 13 residues. Trimming removed 2 bases at V and 4 bases at J, with 9 bases between. CDR3 nucleotides: TGTGCCTGGAGTCCGGAGAGGAATCAGCCCCAGCATTTT. It is translated as CAWSPERNQPQHF. The full variable domain, its missing parts supplied by reference TRBV30 and TRBJ1-5, is SQTIHQWPATLVQPVGSPLSLECTVEGTSNPNLYWYRQAAGRGLQLLFYSVGIGQISSEVPQNLSASRPQDRQFILSSKKLLLSDSGFYLCAWSPERNQPQHFGDGTRLSIL.

The chain links TRBV29-1 to TRBJ2-7, with TRBD1 matching 10 bases. The CDR3 runs to 15 residues. Germline assignment: CDR1 SQVTM and CDR2 ANQGSEA. J gave up 1 base and V 2 bases, and 5 bases lay outside the gene matches. The CDR3 nucleotides read TGCAGCGTTGAAACCCCGGACAGGGGGTCCTACGAGCAGTACTTC. Protein product: CSVETPDRGSYEQYF.

The chain employs TRBV7-3 and TRBJ2-3, with 7 bases identical to TRBD1. CDR1 and CDR2 from the germline V gene are SGHTA and FQGTGA. The V segment lost 5 bases and the J segment 4 bases; nucleotides outside the gene matches: 3. The CDR3 is made up of 13 amino acids. The CDR3 is CASSSTGADTQYF. In DNA, the CDR3 is TGTGCCAGCAGCAGCACAGGGGCAGATACGCAGTATTTT.

The sample holds one count of this clone. The chain has TRBV6-5 and TRBJ2-2, with TRBD2 identical over 9 bases. This CDR3 contains 14 residues. After removal of 6 bases from V and 6 bases from J, the junction contained 5 bases not matched to a gene. Germline values: CDR1 MNHEY, CDR2 SVGAGI. CDR3 residues: CASSIAGVPGELFF. CDR3 bases: TGTGCCAGCAGCATAGCGGGAGTCCCCGGGGAGCTGTTTTTT.

The chain recombines TRBV20-1 with TRBJ1-1, with TRBD1 as a possible D gene (6 bases). The V and J ends lost 3 bases and 5 bases respectively, with 13 bases between them. CDR3 size: 13 residues. Germline-derived CDR1 and CDR2 are DFQATT and SNEGSKA (reference sequence). CDR3 in DNA: TGCAGTGCTAGTCAAGGGGGGGTGACTGAAGCTTTCTTT. Residues: CSASQGGVTEAFF.

The CDR3 protein is CASSEEPGAGGSPYEQYF. The CDR3 coding sequence is TGTGCCAGCAGTGAAGAACCCGGGGCAGGGGGCTCCCCCTACGAGCAGTACTTC. The chain couples TRBV6-1 to TRBJ2-7; 8 bases map to TRBD1. The CDR3 has 18 amino acids. Trimming took 1 base from V and 2 from J; bases not matched to a gene: 13. CDR1 is MNHNS and CDR2 is SASEGT in the germline V gene.

This sequence joins TRBV7-2 and TRBJ1-3; 7 nucleotides align to TRBD1. The CDR3 length is 16 residues. Germline V gives CDR1 SGHTA, CDR2 FQGNSA. The V and J ends lost 3 bases and 6 bases, in that order; junction bases with no gene match: 11. CDR3 loop: CASSLFETGLSNTIYF. In DNA form, the CDR3 reads TGTGCCAGCAGCTTGTTCGAGACAGGGCTTTCAAACACCATATATTTT.

V usage is TRBV7-3 and J usage is TRBJ1-1; possibly TRBD1 for D (5 bases). There are 14 residues in the CDR3. The germline CDR1 and CDR2 sequences are SGHTA and FQGTGA. Trimming pared 5 bases from V and 1 base from J, leaving 11 bases between. This chain's CDR3 is CASSQGQRNTEAFF. The CDR3 DNA sequence: TGTGCCAGCAGCCAAGGACAAAGGAACACTGAAGCTTTCTTT.